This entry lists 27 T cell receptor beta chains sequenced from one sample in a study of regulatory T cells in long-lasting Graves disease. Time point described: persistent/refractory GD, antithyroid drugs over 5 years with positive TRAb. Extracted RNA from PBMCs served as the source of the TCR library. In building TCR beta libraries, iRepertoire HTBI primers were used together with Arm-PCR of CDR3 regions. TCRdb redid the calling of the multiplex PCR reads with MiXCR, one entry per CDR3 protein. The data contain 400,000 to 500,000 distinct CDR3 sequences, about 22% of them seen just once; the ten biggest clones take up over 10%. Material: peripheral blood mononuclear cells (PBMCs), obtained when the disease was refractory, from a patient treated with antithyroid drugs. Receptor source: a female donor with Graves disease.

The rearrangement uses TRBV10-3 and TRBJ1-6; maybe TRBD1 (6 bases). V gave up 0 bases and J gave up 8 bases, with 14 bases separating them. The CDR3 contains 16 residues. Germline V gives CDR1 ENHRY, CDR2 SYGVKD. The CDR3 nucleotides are TGTGCCATCAGTGAGTCGCTGTACAGGGACCATTCACCCCTCCACTTT. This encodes CAISESLYRDHSPLHF.

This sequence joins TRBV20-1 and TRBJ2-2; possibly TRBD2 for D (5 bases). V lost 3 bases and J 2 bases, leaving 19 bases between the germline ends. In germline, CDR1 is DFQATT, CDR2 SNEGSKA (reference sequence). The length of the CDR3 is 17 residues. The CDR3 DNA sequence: TGCAGTGCTAGGTACCCTCTAGCCTTGTTAAACACCGGGGAGCTGTTTTTT. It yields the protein CSARYPLALLNTGELFF.

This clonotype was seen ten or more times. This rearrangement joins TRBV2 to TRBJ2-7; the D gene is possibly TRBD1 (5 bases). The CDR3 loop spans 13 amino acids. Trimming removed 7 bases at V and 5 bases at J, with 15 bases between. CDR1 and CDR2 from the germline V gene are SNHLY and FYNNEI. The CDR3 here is CASKRGLVDEQYF. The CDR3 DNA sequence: TGTGCCAGCAAAAGGGGATTAGTGGACGAGCAGTACTTC.

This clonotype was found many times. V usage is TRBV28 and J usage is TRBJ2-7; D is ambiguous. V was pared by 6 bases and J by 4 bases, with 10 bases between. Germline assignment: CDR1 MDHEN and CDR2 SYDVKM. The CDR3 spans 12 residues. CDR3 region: CASSFQGYEQYF. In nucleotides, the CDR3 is TGTGCCAGCAGCTTTCAAGGTTACGAGCAGTACTTC.

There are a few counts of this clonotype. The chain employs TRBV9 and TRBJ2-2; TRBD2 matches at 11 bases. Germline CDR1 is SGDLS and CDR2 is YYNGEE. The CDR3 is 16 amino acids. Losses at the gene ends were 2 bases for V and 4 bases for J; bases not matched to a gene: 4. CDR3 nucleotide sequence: TGTGCCAGCAGCGTGACTAGCGGGACGGTCACCGGGGAGCTGTTTTTT. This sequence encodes CASSVTSGTVTGELFF. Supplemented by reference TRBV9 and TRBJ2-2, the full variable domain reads DSGVTQTPKHLITATGQRVTLRCSPRSGDLSVYWYQQSLDQGLQFLIQYYNGEERAKGNILERFSAQQFPDLHSELNLSSLELGDSALYFCASSVTSGTVTGELFFGEGSRLTVL.

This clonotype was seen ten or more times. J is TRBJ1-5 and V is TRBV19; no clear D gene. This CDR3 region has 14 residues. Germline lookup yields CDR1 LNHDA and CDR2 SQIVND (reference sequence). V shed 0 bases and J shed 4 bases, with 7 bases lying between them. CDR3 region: CASSIETSNQPQHF. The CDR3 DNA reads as TGTGCCAGTAGTATAGAGACATCTAATCAGCCCCAGCATTTT.

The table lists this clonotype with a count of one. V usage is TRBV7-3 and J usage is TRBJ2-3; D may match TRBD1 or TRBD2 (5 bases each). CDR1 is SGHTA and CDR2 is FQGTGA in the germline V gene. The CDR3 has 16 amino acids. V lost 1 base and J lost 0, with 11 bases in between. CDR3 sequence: CASSLKRAGSTDTQYF. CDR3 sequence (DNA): TGTGCCAGCAGCTTAAAGAGGGCAGGGAGCACAGATACGCAGTATTTT.

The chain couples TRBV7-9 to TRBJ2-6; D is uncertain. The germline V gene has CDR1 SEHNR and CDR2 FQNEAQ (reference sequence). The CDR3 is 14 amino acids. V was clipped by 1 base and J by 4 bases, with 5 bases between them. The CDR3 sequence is CASSLDGGANVLTF. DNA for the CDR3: TGTGCCAGCAGCTTAGATGGCGGGGCCAACGTCCTGACTTTC. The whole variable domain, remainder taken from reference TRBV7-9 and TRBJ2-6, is DTGVSQNPRHKITKRGQNVTFRCDPISEHNRLYWYRQTLGQGPEFLTYFQNEAQLEKSRLLSDRFSAERPKGSFSTLEIQRTEQGDSAMYLCASSLDGGANVLTFGAGSRLTVL.

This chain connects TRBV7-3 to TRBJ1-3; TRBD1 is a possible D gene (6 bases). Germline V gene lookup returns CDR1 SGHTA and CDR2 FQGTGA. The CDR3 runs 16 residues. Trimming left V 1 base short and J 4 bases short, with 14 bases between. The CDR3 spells CASSLNGGGSGNTIYF. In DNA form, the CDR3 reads TGTGCCAGCAGCTTAAACGGAGGGGGATCCGGAAACACCATATATTTT.

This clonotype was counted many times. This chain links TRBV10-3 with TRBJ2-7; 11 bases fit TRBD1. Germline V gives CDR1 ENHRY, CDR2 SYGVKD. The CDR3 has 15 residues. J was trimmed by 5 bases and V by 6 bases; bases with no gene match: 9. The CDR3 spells CAISAAGQGADEQYF. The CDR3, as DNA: TGTGCCATCAGCGCCGCAGGACAGGGGGCAGACGAGCAGTACTTC.

CDR3 bases: TGCAGTGCTACCCCATGGGGGGCTACTAATGAAAAACTGTTTTTT. It yields the protein CSATPWGATNEKLFF. This sequence joins TRBV20-1 and TRBJ1-4; possibly TRBD1 for D (6 bases). This CDR3 spans 15 amino acids. With 4 bases removed from V and 2 bases from J, the gap between germline ends came to 14 bases. Looked up from germline, CDR1 is DFQATT and CDR2 is SNEGSKA (reference sequence).

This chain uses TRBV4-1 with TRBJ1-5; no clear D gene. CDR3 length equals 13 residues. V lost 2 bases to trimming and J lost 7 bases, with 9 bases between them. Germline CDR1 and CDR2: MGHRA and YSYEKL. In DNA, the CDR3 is TGCGCCAGCAGCCAAAGGTATGGACAGCCCCAGCATTTT. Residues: CASSQRYGQPQHF.

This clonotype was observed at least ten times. The CDR3 DNA follows: TGCAGCGTTGATATAGGGGGGGAAGAGACCCAGTACTTC. Amino acid sequence: CSVDIGGEETQYF. This rearrangement joins TRBV29-1 to TRBJ2-5; a weak D match, TRBD2 (7 bases). The CDR3 loop spans 13 amino acids. Germline CDR1 SQVTM, CDR2 ANQGSEA. Trimming left V 3 bases short and J 3 bases short, with 11 bases between.

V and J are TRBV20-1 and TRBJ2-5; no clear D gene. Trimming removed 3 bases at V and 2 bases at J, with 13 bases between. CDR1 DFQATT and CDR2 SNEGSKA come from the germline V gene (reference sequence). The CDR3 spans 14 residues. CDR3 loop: CSASGPITQETQYF. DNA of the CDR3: TGCAGTGCTAGCGGCCCAATAACTCAAGAGACCCAGTACTTC.

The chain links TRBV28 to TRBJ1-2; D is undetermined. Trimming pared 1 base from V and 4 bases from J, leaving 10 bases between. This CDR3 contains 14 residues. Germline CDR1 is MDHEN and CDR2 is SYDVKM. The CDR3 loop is CASSLLTGSYGYTF. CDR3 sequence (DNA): TGTGCCAGCAGTTTATTAACCGGGTCCTATGGCTACACCTTC.

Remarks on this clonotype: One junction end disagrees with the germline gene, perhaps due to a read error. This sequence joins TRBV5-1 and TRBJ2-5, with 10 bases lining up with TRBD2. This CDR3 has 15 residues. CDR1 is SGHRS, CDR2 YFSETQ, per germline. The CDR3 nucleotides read TGTGCCAGCAGCTTAGGGACTAGCGTACAAGAGACCCAGTACTTC. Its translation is CASSLGTSVQETQYF.

The CDR3: CASSLGWTQPQHF. DNA of the CDR3: TGTGCCAGCAGCTTAGGGTGGACTCAGCCCCAGCATTTT. V usage is TRBV7-2 and J usage is TRBJ1-5; D is unclear. The CDR3 is 13 amino acids. The V end lost 1 base, the J end lost 6 bases, and 7 bases lay between the germline ends. Germline CDR1 and CDR2: SGHTA and FQGNSA.

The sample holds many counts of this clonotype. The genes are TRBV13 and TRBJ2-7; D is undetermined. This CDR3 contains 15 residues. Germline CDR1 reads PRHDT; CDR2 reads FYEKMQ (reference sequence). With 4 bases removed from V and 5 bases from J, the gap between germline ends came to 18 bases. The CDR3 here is CASSSRETPSNEQYF. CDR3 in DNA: TGTGCCAGCAGCTCACGCGAGACCCCCAGCAACGAGCAGTACTTC.

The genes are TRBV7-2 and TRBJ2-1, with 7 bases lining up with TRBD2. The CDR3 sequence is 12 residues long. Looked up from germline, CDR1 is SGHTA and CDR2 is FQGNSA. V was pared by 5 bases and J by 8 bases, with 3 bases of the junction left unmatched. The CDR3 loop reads CASSRLAHEQFF. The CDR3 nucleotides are TGTGCCAGCAGCCGACTAGCTCATGAGCAGTTCTTC.

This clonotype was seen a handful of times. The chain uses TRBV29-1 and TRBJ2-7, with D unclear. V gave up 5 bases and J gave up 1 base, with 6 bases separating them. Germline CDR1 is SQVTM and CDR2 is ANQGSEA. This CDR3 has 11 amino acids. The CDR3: CSVITSYEQYF. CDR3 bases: TGCAGCGTTATTACATCCTACGAGCAGTACTTC.

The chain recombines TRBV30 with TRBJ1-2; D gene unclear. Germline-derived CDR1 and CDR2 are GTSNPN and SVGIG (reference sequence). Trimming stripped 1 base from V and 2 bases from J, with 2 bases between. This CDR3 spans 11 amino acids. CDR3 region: CAWSANYGYTF. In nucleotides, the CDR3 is TGTGCCTGGAGTGCCAACTATGGCTACACCTTC.

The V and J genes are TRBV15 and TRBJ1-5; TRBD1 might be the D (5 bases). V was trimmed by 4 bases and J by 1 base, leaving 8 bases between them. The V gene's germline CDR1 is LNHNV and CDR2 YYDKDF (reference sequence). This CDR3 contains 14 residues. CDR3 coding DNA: TGTGCCACCAGCATAAGGGACAGCAATCAGCCCCAGCATTTT. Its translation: CATSIRDSNQPQHF. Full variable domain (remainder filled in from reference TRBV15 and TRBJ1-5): DAMVIQNPRYQVTQFGKPVTLSCSQTLNHNVMYWYQQKSSQAPKLLFHYYDKDFNNEADTPDNFQSRRPNTSFCFLDIRSPGLGDTAMYLCATSIRDSNQPQHFGDGTRLSIL.

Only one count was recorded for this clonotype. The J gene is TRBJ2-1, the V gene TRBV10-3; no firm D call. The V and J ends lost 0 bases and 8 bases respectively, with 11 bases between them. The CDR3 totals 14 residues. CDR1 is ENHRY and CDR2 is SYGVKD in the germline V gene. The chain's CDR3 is CAISESKVLDEQFF. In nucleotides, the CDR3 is TGTGCCATCAGTGAGTCGAAAGTACTTGATGAGCAGTTCTTC.

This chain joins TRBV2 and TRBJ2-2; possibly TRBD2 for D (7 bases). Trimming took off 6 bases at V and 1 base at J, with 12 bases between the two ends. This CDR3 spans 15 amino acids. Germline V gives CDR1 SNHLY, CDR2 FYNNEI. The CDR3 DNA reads TGTGCCAGCAGACGGGGGGCTTTGAACACCGGGGAGCTGTTTTTT. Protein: CASRRGALNTGELFF.

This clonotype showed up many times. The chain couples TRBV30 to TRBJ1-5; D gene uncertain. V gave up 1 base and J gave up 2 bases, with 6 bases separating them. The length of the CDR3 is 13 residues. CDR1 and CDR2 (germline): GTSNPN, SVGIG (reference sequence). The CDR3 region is CAWSGQGNQPQHF. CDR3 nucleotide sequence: TGTGCCTGGAGTGGGCAGGGCAATCAGCCCCAGCATTTT.

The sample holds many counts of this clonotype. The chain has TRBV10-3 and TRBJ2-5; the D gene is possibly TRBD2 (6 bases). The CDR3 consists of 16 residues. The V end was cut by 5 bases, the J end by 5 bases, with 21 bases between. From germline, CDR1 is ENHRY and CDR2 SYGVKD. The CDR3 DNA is TGTGCCATCAGTTCGGTGGAGGGACCCCCCCCGGAGACCCAGTACTTC. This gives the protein CAISSVEGPPPETQYF.

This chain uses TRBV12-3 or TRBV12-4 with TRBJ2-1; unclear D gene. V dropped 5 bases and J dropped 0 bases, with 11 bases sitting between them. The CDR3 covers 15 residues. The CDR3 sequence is CASSPGHSSYNEQFF. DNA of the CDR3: TGTGCCAGCAGTCCCGGTCATAGCTCCTACAATGAGCAGTTCTTC.